The 19 T cell receptor beta chains listed next were all sequenced from one sample in a study of early T cells in non-severe SARS-CoV-2 infection. MiXCR, run by TCRdb on the 5' RACE reads, gives a single entry per CDR3 protein. The repertoire includes about 81,000 distinct CDR3 sequences, more than 5% of them detected once, and roughly 8% sits in the top ten. Sequencing used whole blood. Source of these receptors: an adult who was a healthcare worker with PCR-confirmed SARS-CoV-2 infection or an uninfected control (not recorded which).

This chain joins TRBV20-1 and TRBJ1-2; no reliable D call. The CDR3 extends over 14 amino acids. CDR1 and CDR2 (germline): DFQATT, SNEGSKA (reference sequence). Trimming stripped 6 bases from V and 6 bases from J, with 20 bases between. CDR3 loop: CSAASRTTTDGYTF. CDR3 DNA sequence: TGCAGTGCGGCCTCTAGGACCACAACCGATGGCTACACCTTC.

The chain links TRBV27 to TRBJ2-4; D perhaps matches TRBD1 (7 bases). The CDR3 spans 18 residues. Between the trimmed V and J ends, which lost 3 bases and 0 bases, there was a span of 18 bases. Germline-derived CDR1 and CDR2 are MNHEY and SMNVEV (reference sequence). CDR3 DNA: TGTGCCAGCAGTTTTCTTTATACAGGGGACTTAGCCAAAAACATTCAGTACTTC. Translating it yields CASSFLYTGDLAKNIQYF.

There are many counts of this clonotype. The V call is TRBV18, the J call TRBJ2-1; the match to TRBD2 covers 12 bases. With V trimmed by 5 bases and J by 7 bases, 6 bases remained unmatched. Germline assignment: CDR1 KGHSH and CDR2 LQKENI. This CDR3 has 15 amino acids. CDR3: CASSSTSGRNNEQFF. The CDR3 DNA is TGTGCCAGCTCATCAACTAGCGGGAGGAATAATGAGCAGTTCTTC.

This clonotype was counted at least ten times. The rearrangement joins TRBV11-2 to TRBJ2-3, with 9 bases aligning to TRBD2. The germline gives CDR1 SGHAT, CDR2 FQNNGV. The CDR3 length is 18 residues. With V trimmed by 7 bases and J by 6 bases, 20 bases remained unmatched. This chain's CDR3 is CASTLRVMVAGAGDTQYF. As DNA, the CDR3 is TGTGCCAGCACCCTCCGGGTAATGGTAGCGGGAGCTGGGGATACGCAGTATTTT.

This clonotype was seen more than once but under ten times. This chain uses TRBV11-2 with TRBJ1-2; no reliable D call. Trimming left V 5 bases short and J 4 bases short, with 17 bases between. Germline CDR1 SGHAT, CDR2 FQNNGV. The CDR3 spans 15 residues. The CDR3 DNA sequence: TGTGCCAGCAGCCCCCCGCGCCAGGAGAGCTATGGCTACACCTTC. This codes for CASSPPRQESYGYTF.

This clonotype was counted a few times. CDR3 DNA sequence: TGTGCCAGCAGCTTACTTGGAACAGGGGGCAATCAGCCCCAGCATTTT. Encoded protein: CASSLLGTGGNQPQHF. The chain has TRBV7-2 and TRBJ1-5; 7 bases align to TRBD1. CDR1 is SGHTA, CDR2 FQGNSA, per germline. This CDR3 region has 16 residues. J lost 2 bases, V lost 2 bases, and 6 bases had no gene match.

The sample holds many counts of this clonotype. The rearrangement joins TRBV2 to TRBJ2-2, with 12 bases that match TRBD2. The V gene end was trimmed by 7 bases and the J gene end by 3 bases; junction bases not matched to a gene: 6. This CDR3 contains 16 residues. CDR1 and CDR2 (germline): SNHLY, FYNNEI. The CDR3 here is CASMGLAGRDTGELFF. In nucleotides, the CDR3 is TGTGCCAGCATGGGACTAGCGGGTCGGGACACCGGGGAGCTGTTTTTT.

This clonotype was picked up a small number of times. This rearrangement joins TRBV20-1 to TRBJ2-1, with 14 bases fitting TRBD2. CDR3 length: 16 residues. The V and J ends lost 6 bases and 8 bases, in that order; junction bases with no gene match: 12. Germline V lookup: CDR1 DFQATT, CDR2 SNEGSKA (reference sequence). This CDR3 is CSAKGLAGVFIDEQFF. Written as DNA, the CDR3 is TGCAGTGCCAAGGGACTAGCGGGAGTTTTTATCGATGAGCAGTTCTTC.

This clonotype was counted a few times. V usage is TRBV5-4 and J usage is TRBJ2-7, with D uncertain. The V end was cut by 1 base, the J end by 5 bases, with 7 bases between. In germline, CDR1 is SGHNT, CDR2 YYREEE (reference sequence). The length of the CDR3 is 12 residues. CDR3 in DNA: TGTGCCAGCAGCTTGATAATGGACGAGCAGTACTTC. Translation gives CASSLIMDEQYF.

This clonotype was observed at least ten times. This sequence joins TRBV20-1 and TRBJ2-2, with D possibly TRBD1 on 6 matching bases. From germline, CDR1 is DFQATT and CDR2 SNEGSKA (reference sequence). The CDR3 sequence is 14 residues long. V lost 0 bases and J 6 bases, leaving 11 bases between the germline ends. DNA of the CDR3: TGCAGTGCTAGAGAACAGGGAAGGCCCGGGGAGCTGTTTTTT. Encoded protein: CSAREQGRPGELFF.

V usage is TRBV5-5 and J usage is TRBJ2-2, with 12 positions matching TRBD2. Germline V gives CDR1 SGHKS, CDR2 YYEKEE (reference sequence). Trimming took 1 base from V and 6 from J; bases not matched to a gene: 7. CDR3 size: 17 residues. CDR3 protein: CASSLTSGRTSAGELFF. CDR3 in DNA: TGTGCCAGCAGCTTGACTAGCGGGAGGACCTCCGCCGGGGAGCTGTTTTTT.

This clonotype showed up just a few times. This chain uses TRBV7-8 with TRBJ2-3; the match to TRBD1 covers 9 bases. Trimming took 3 bases from V and 5 from J; bases not matched to a gene: 6. This CDR3 has 15 amino acids. Looked up from germline, CDR1 is SGHVS and CDR2 is FQNEAQ. The DNA of the CDR3 is TGTGCCAGCAGCTTCGGGGGACAGGGAAGAGATACGCAGTATTTT. Protein product: CASSFGGQGRDTQYF.

This clonotype has ten or more counts. V and J are TRBV5-1 and TRBJ2-5; 7 nucleotides align to TRBD1. V trimming: 4 bases; J trimming: 3 bases; junction bases outside the gene matches: 3. Germline CDR1 reads SGHRS; CDR2 reads YFSETQ. The CDR3 has 13 amino acids. CDR3: CASSRQGEETQYF. The CDR3 DNA follows: TGCGCCAGCAGCCGGCAGGGGGAAGAGACCCAGTACTTC.

This clonotype appeared a few times. V is TRBV20-1 and J is TRBJ2-7; D ambiguous. Germline V gene sequence: CDR1 DFQATT, CDR2 SNEGSKA (reference sequence). Trimming removed 6 bases from V and 0 bases from J, with 18 bases in between. This CDR3 comprises 15 residues. CDR3 region: CSASRLHRSSYEQYF. DNA for the CDR3: TGCAGTGCCTCCCGGCTTCATCGGAGCTCCTACGAGCAGTACTTC.

This clonotype turned up a few times. This chain uses TRBV6-5 with TRBJ2-7; 10 nucleotides match TRBD1. Germline V CDR1 and CDR2: MNHEY, SVGAGI. Unmatched junction bases numbered 8, after V lost 3 bases and J lost 6 bases. The CDR3 runs 15 residues. The CDR3 nucleotides read TGTGCCAGCAGTTATAAGGGGACAGGGGTCTCCGAGCAGTACTTC. Residues: CASSYKGTGVSEQYF.

This rearrangement joins TRBV12-3 or TRBV12-4 to TRBJ2-3, with unresolved D. This CDR3 is built from 13 residues. V was shortened by 4 bases and J by 4 bases, with 9 bases between the two germline ends. This chain's CDR3 is CASSSERADTQYF. For the CDR3, the DNA is TGTGCCAGCAGTTCGGAAAGGGCAGATACGCAGTATTTT.

The CDR3 sequence is CASSTLDTQYF. The CDR3 DNA reads TGTGCCAGCAGCACACTGGATACGCAGTATTTT. J is TRBJ2-3 and V is TRBV6-2 or TRBV6-3, with D unresolved. Germline CDR1 reads MNHEY; CDR2 reads SVGEGT. V lost 6 bases and J 6 bases, leaving 7 bases between the germline ends. The CDR3 spans 11 residues.

As for this clonotype: At one end, the junction sequence differs from germline, possibly due to a read error. The chain has TRBV14 and TRBJ2-1, with D maybe TRBD2 (6 bases). This CDR3 has 13 residues. From germline, CDR1 is SGHDN and CDR2 FVKESK. CDR3 loop: CVSSKGLLNEQFF. The CDR3, as DNA: TGTGTCAGCAGCAAGGGACTTTTGAATGAGCAGTTCTTC. The full variable domain, with the rest looked up from reference TRBV14 and TRBJ2-1, is EAGVTQFPSHSVIEKGQTVTLRCDPISGHDNLYWYRRVMGKEIKFLLHFVKESKQDESGMPNNRFLAERTGGTYSTLKVQPAELEDSGVYFCVSSKGLLNEQFFGPGTRLTVL.

This clonotype was seen many times. This chain links TRBV20-1 with TRBJ2-5, with TRBD2 matching over 8 bases. V lost 7 bases to trimming and J lost 4 bases; unmatched junction nucleotides: 11. The CDR3 length is 14 residues. In germline, CDR1 is DFQATT, CDR2 SNEGSKA (reference sequence). CDR3 region: CSGYGTSLAETQYF. DNA for the CDR3: TGCAGTGGTTACGGGACTAGTTTGGCAGAGACCCAGTACTTC.